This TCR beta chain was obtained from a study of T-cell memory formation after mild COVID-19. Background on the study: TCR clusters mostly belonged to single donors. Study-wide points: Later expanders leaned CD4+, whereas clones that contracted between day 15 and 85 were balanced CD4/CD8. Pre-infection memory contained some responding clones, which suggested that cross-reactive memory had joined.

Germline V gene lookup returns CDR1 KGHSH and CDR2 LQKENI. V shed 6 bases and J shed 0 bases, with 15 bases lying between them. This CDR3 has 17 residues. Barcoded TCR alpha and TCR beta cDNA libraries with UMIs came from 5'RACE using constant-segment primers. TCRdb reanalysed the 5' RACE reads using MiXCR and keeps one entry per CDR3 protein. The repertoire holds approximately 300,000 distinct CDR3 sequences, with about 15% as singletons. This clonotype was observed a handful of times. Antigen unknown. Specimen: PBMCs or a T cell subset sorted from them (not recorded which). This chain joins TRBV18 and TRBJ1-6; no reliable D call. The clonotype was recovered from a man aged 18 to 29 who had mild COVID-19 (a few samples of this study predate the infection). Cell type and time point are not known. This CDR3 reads CASSPAVSSSYNSPLHF. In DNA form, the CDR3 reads TGTGCCAGCTCCCCGGCGGTGTCGAGCTCCTATAATTCACCCCTCCACTTT.